This T cell receptor beta chain was observed in a study of T cell responses to AZD1222 COVID-19 vaccine (dated by TCRdb to the early 2020s). Background on the whole study: TCR sequencing covered about 230 trial participants: roughly 200 given two doses of AZD1222 and approximately 26 given two doses of MenACWY control vaccine. Trial participants were enrolled by age into 18-55, 56-69 and 70-plus year subgroups, with 148, 28 and 57 TCR-sequenced participants respectively.

Trimming costs V 2 bases and J 1 base, and their ends lie 11 bases apart. CDR1 MGHRA and CDR2 YSYEKL are derived from the germline V gene. From its cysteine to its phenylalanine, the CDR3 spans 15 amino acids. This entry keeps only the CDR3 DNA: 45 bases, framed from base 1. The CDR3 regions of human TCRbeta chains were subjected to immunosequencing. The source study handled its data this way. Repertoire TCRs were checked for matches against a reference library of SARS-CoV-2-specific TCRs that had been generated using the MIRA antigen-specificity platform. Breadth meant the fraction of unique TCRs that were SARS-CoV-2-associated, whereas depth meant the fraction of total T cells that were SARS-CoV-2-associated. Using the MIRA data, each spike-specific TCR was mapped to the spike region that the TCR reacts to and placed in a CD4 or CD8 class. Log10-transformed breadth and depth values were compared by one-way ANOVA with Sidak's multiple comparisons tests. TCRdb took over this immuneACCESS table, retaining in-frame rearrangements with V and J assigned. Such tables are incomplete; in checked studies, under half of the missing clones stem from an unresolved V gene, and the remainder is unexplained. That table furnishes V, J and clone size, whereas the DNA furnished D and trimming. The sample table shows over 75,000 clones, and 70% to 90% are seen once. The ten largest account for roughly 3.6% of the sample.

As concerns this clone: Its antigen is still unknown. Base qualities are not recorded, but no much larger clone differs from it by a single base.

Overall results and qualifications from the work: Reportedly, close to half of the unique spike-specific TCRs recognized epitopes lying outside the regions that are mutated in the B.1.351 and B.1.1.7 variants. In the small 56-69-year group, the increase in depth fell short of significance, most likely because of low power. Only a handful of AZD1222 recipients were SARS-CoV-2 seropositive at baseline, limiting conclusions about previously exposed vaccinees. No day 14 peak-response samples were available, so repertoires were characterized only after the peak T cell response. After two AZD1222 doses, spike-specific TCR breadth and depth were significantly higher than at day 0 and than in MenACWY recipients. Most participants were white British and females outnumbered males, and the authors suggested that clonal diversity may have been underestimated. Vaccine-associated CD4 TCRs spanned the whole spike protein, with dominant responses in regions 160-218 and 743-854.

The time point label on this specimen signifies: about 28 days (+/-7) after the second vaccine dose. AZD1222 recipients whose second dose came at about 4 weeks and those whose second dose came at about 12 weeks were combined into one group, since spike-specific TCR depth and breadth did not differ between the two schedules. Samples from vaccinated people were obtained from the UK trials COV001 and COV002, which included a single-blind randomized controlled phase 2/3 trial of AZD1222 (ChAdOx1 nCoV-19) in healthy adults. For TCRbeta chain sequencing, PBMC samples were collected from trial participants at day 0 and at day 28 after the second dose.

Recombination joined TRBV4-1 with TRBJ1-2; the D gene remains uncertain. The clonotype was recovered from an adult who received the AZD1222 COVID-19 vaccine. The source material was peripheral blood, sampled 28 days after the second AZD1222 dose. The CDR3 region has the sequence CASSQTSTRNYGYTF. The base sequence is TGCGCCAGCAGCCAAACCTCGACACGTAACTATGGCTACACCTTC.